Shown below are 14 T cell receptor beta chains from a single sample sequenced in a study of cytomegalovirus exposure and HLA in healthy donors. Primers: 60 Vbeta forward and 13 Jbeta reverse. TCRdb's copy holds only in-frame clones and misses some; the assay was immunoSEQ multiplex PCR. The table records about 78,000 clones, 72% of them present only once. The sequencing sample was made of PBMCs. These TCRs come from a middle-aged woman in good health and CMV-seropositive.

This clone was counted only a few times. The CDR3 here is CASSLGGVVQETQYF. In nucleotides, the CDR3 is TGTGCCAGCAGCCTCGGGGGGGTTGTCCAAGAGACCCAGTACTTC. This chain uses TRBV7-9 with TRBJ2-5; 8 bases fit TRBD2. This CDR3 comprises 15 residues. CDR1 and CDR2 (germline): SEHNR, FQNEAQ (reference sequence). The V segment lost 5 bases and the J segment 1 base; nucleotides outside the gene matches: 6.

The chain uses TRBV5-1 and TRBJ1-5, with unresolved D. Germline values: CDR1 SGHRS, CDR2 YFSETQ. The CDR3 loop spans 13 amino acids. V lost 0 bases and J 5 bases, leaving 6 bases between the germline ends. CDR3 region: CASSLGQDQPQHF. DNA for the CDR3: TGCGCCAGCAGCTTGGGGCAGGATCAGCCCCAGCATTTT.

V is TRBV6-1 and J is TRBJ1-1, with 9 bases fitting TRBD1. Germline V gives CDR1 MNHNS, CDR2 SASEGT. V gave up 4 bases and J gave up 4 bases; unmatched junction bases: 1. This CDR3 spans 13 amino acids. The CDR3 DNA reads TGTGCCAGCAGTGCGGACAGGGGCACTGAAGCTTTCTTT. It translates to CASSADRGTEAFF.

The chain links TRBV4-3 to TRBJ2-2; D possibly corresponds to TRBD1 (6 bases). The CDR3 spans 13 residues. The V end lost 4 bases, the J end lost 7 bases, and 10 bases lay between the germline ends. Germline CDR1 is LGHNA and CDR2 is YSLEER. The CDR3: CASSLSDSGELFF. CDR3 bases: TGCGCCAGCAGCCTCTCGGACAGCGGGGAGCTGTTTTTT.

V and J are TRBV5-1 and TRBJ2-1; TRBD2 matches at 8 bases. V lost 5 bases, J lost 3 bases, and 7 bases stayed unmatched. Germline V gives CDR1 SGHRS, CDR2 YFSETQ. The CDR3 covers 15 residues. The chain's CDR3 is CASSYPGGNYNEQFF. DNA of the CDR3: TGCGCCAGCAGTTATCCGGGGGGGAACTACAATGAGCAGTTCTTC.

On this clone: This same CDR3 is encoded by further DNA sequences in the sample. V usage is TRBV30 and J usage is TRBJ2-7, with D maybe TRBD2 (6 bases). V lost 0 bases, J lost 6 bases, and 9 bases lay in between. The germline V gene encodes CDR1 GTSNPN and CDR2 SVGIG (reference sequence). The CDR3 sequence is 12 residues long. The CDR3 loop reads CAWSVIGGEQYF. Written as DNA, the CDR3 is TGTGCCTGGAGTGTAATCGGGGGCGAGCAGTACTTC.

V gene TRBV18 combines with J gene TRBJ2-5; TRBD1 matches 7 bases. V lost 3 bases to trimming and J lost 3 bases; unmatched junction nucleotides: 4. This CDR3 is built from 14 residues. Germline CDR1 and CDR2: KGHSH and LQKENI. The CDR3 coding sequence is TGTGCCAGCTCACCTATCGGGACAGAAGAGACCCAGTACTTC. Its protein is CASSPIGTEETQYF.

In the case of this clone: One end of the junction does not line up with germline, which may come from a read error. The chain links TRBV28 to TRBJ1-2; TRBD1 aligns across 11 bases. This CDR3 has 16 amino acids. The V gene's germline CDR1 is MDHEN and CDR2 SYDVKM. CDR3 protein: CASRSNSGTGGRGYPF. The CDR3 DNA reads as TGTGCCAGCAGGTCCAACTCCGGGACAGGGGGGCGGGGCTACCCCTTC.

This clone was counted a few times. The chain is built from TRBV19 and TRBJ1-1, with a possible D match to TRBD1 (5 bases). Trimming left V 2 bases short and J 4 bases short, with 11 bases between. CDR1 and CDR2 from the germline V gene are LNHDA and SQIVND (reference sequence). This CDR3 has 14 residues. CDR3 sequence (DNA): TGTGCCAGTAGTATAACGGGGGTTAGCACTGAAGCTTTCTTT. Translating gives CASSITGVSTEAFF.

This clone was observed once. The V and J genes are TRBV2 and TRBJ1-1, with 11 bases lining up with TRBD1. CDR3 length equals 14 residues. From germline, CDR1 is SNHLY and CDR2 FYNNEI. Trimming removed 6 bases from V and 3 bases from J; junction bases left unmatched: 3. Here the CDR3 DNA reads TGTGCCAGCAGGGGACAGGGGGGGTACACTGAAGCTTTCTTT. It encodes CASRGQGGYTEAFF.

The CDR3 spells CASSTQAGLYGYTF. CDR3 DNA sequence: TGTGCCAGCAGTACTCAGGCCGGACTTTATGGCTACACCTTC. The rearrangement uses TRBV9 and TRBJ1-2; D remains unclear. Per germline, CDR1 SGDLS and CDR2 YYNGEE. Trimming stripped 5 bases from V and 5 bases from J, with 16 bases between. The length of the CDR3 is 14 residues.

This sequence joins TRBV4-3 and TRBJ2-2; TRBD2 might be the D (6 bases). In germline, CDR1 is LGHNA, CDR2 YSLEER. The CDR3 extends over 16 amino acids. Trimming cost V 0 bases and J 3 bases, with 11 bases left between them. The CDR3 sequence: CASSQEWRLDTGELFF. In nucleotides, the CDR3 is TGCGCCAGCAGCCAAGAATGGCGACTAGACACCGGGGAGCTGTTTTTT.

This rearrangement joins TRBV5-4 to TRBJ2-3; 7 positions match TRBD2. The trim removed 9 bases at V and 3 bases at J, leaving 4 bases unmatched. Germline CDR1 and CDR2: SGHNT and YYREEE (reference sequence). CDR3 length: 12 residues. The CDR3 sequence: CATTLATDTQYF. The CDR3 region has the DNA TGTGCCACCACACTAGCGACAGATACGCAGTATTTT.

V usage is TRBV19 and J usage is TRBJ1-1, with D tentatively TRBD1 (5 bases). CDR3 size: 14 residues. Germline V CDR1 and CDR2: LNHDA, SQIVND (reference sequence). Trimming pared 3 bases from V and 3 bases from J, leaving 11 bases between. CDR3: CASSIGTGDTEAFF. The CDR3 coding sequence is TGTGCCAGTAGTATCGGGACGGGAGACACTGAAGCTTTCTTT.